These 30 T cell receptor beta chains originate from one sample sequenced in a study of lymphopenia after photon versus proton radiotherapy. Some clones are missing from TCRdb's copy, which holds only in-frame ones; the method was immunoSEQ multiplex PCR. The data contain roughly 42,000 clones, approximately 85% of them singletons. Sequencing used peripheral blood, obtained from a patient treated with photon-based radiotherapy. The receptors originated from a middle-aged man with gastric cancer.

V is TRBV4-3 and J is TRBJ2-2; D is possibly TRBD2 (5 bases). The CDR3 has 15 residues. CDR1 is LGHNA, CDR2 YSLEER, per germline. Trimming stripped 0 bases from V and 1 base from J, with 6 bases between. In DNA form, the CDR3 reads TGCGCCAGCAGCCAAGATGCGGGGAACACCGGGGAGCTGTTTTTT. This codes for CASSQDAGNTGELFF.

The chain links TRBV4-1 to TRBJ2-2, with 7 nucleotides matching TRBD1. The CDR3 is made up of 16 amino acids. The germline V gene has CDR1 MGHRA and CDR2 YSYEKL. With 4 bases clipped from V and 0 bases from J, the junction kept 5 bases outside the gene matches. The CDR3 DNA is TGCGCCAGCAGCCCAACAGGGGCACCGAACACCGGGGAGCTGTTTTTT. It encodes CASSPTGAPNTGELFF.

This clone was seen only a few times. The chain joins TRBV6-5 to TRBJ1-2; 9 nucleotides line up with TRBD1. The CDR3 spans 12 residues. The germline CDR1 and CDR2 sequences are MNHEY and SVGAGI. V lost 5 bases and J lost 6; bases outside the gene matches: 1. The CDR3 region is CASSRQGDGYTF. DNA for the CDR3: TGTGCCAGCAGTCGACAGGGGGATGGCTACACCTTC.

The chain uses TRBV10-3 and TRBJ2-7, with D perhaps matching TRBD1 or TRBD2 (5 bases each). Germline lookup yields CDR1 ENHRY and CDR2 SYGVKD. The CDR3 length is 14 residues. Trimming stripped 0 bases from V and 3 bases from J, with 9 bases between. This chain's CDR3 is CAISESTDYYEQYF. The DNA for the CDR3 is TGTGCCATCAGTGAGTCGACAGACTACTACGAGCAGTACTTC.

This chain uses TRBV11-1 with TRBJ2-3, with 8 bases aligning to TRBD1. The CDR3 runs 15 residues. Looked up from germline, CDR1 is SGHAT and CDR2 is FQDESV (reference sequence). V dropped 3 bases and J dropped 4; count of bases not matched to a gene: 6. In nucleotides, the CDR3 is TGTGCCAGCAGCTTCGCTACAGGGGGTTCAGATACGCAGTATTTT. It specifies CASSFATGGSDTQYF.

This clone occurred a few times. V and J are TRBV30 and TRBJ1-5; D call uncertain. V lost 1 base and J 3 bases, leaving 7 bases between the germline ends. The CDR3 is made up of 13 amino acids. The V gene's germline CDR1 is GTSNPN and CDR2 SVGIG (reference sequence). The CDR3 DNA reads as TGTGCCTGGAGTGCGGCCTACAATCAGCCCCAGCATTTT. Translated: CAWSAAYNQPQHF.

The chain is built from TRBV5-5 and TRBJ1-2, with TRBD1 matching 7 bases. V shed 2 bases and J 4 bases; nucleotides not matched to a gene: 2. The CDR3 consists of 13 residues. Per the germline V gene, CDR1 is SGHKS and CDR2 is YYEKEE (reference sequence). CDR3 DNA: TGTGCCAGCAGCTTTAGGGACAGCTATGGCTACACCTTC. Translation: CASSFRDSYGYTF. Looking up the rest from reference TRBV5-5 and TRBJ1-2 gives the full variable domain: DAGVTQSPTHLIKTRGQQVTLRCSPISGHKSVSWYQQVLGQGPQFIFQYYEKEERGRGNFPDRFSARQFPNYSSELNVNALLLGDSALYLCASSFRDSYGYTFGSGTRLTVV.

V and J are TRBV14 and TRBJ2-2, with unresolved D. With 4 bases removed from V and 6 bases from J, the gap between germline ends came to 6 bases. The CDR3 extends over 12 amino acids. CDR1 and CDR2 from the germline V gene are SGHDN and FVKESK. The CDR3 coding sequence is TGTGCCAGCAGCCCTGCATCCGGGGAGCTGTTTTTT. It is translated as CASSPASGELFF.

The rearrangement uses TRBV7-3 and TRBJ1-1; weak D call: TRBD1 (5 bases). The CDR3 spans 15 residues. Germline V gives CDR1 SGHTA, CDR2 FQGTGA. The germline V and J ends were trimmed by 5 bases and 1 base, with 14 bases remaining between them. Here the CDR3 reads CASSPHGGSNTEAFF. CDR3 DNA: TGTGCCAGCAGCCCGCACGGGGGATCGAACACTGAAGCTTTCTTT. The full variable domain, its missing parts supplied by reference TRBV7-3 and TRBJ1-1, is GAGVSQTPSNKVTEKGKYVELRCDPISGHTALYWYRQSLGQGPEFLIYFQGTGAADDSGLPNDRFFAVRPEGSVSTLKIQRTERGDSAVYLCASSPHGGSNTEAFFGQGTRLTVV.

This clone was detected only a few times. The chain links TRBV7-3 to TRBJ1-1, with TRBD1 matching over 8 bases. There are 12 residues in the CDR3. Germline CDR1 SGHTA, CDR2 FQGTGA. Trimming at V came to 5 bases and at J to 10 bases, leaving 6 bases not matched to a gene. The DNA for the CDR3 is TGTGCCAGCAGCCCGAGGACAGGGACAGCTTTCTTT. It yields the protein CASSPRTGTAFF.

V usage is TRBV2 and J usage is TRBJ1-1, with D maybe TRBD1 (5 bases). V lost 1 base to trimming and J lost 1 base, with 10 bases between them. CDR3 length equals 15 residues. Germline values: CDR1 SNHLY, CDR2 FYNNEI. The CDR3 spells CASSEEGLGNTEAFF. The CDR3 DNA reads as TGTGCCAGCAGTGAAGAGGGACTGGGGAACACTGAAGCTTTCTTT.

This clone was observed a handful of times. The chain links TRBV7-9 to TRBJ1-6, with TRBD1 matching 7 bases. This CDR3 has 16 amino acids. The ends lost 2 bases at V and 8 bases at J; junction bases unmatched: 9. CDR1 is SEHNR, CDR2 FQNEAQ, per germline (reference sequence). The CDR3 region is CASSLKFGTVDSPLHF. CDR3 in DNA: TGTGCCAGCAGCTTAAAATTCGGGACAGTCGATTCACCCCTCCACTTT.

There are a few counts of this clone. The rearrangement joins TRBV6-5 to TRBJ1-5, with D hard to call. CDR1 is MNHEY, CDR2 SVGAGI, per germline. V lost 4 bases to trimming and J lost 7 bases, with 14 bases between them. This CDR3 region has 14 residues. CDR3 bases: TGTGCCAGCAGTTTTGGCGTTCCGGGACAGCCCCAGCATTTT. It yields the protein CASSFGVPGQPQHF.

This clone occurred a few times. The chain carries TRBV9 and TRBJ1-5, with TRBD1 matching 7 bases. The CDR3 has 14 residues. Germline V lookup: CDR1 SGDLS, CDR2 YYNGEE. Trimming cost V 4 bases and J 6 bases; bases outside gene matches: 7. The CDR3 sequence: CASSPRDSRQPQHF. In DNA form, the CDR3 reads TGTGCCAGCAGCCCTCGGGACAGCCGTCAGCCCCAGCATTTT.

The V call is TRBV10-3, the J call TRBJ1-2; tentatively, D is TRBD1 (6 bases). Germline lookup yields CDR1 ENHRY and CDR2 SYGVKD. V lost 6 bases and J 8 bases, leaving 13 bases between the germline ends. This CDR3 has 12 residues. Here the CDR3 DNA reads TGTGCCATCAGCCCTCAGGGGAAGGGCTACACCTTC. It encodes CAISPQGKGYTF.

The chain couples TRBV7-2 to TRBJ2-7, with a tentative D call TRBD1 (5 bases). There are 15 residues in the CDR3. The germline V gene has CDR1 SGHTA and CDR2 FQGNSA. V was shortened by 3 bases and J by 4 bases, with 16 bases between the two germline ends. The CDR3 loop is CASSLGQAFSYEQYF. Written as DNA, the CDR3 is TGTGCCAGCAGCTTGGGGCAGGCCTTCTCATACGAGCAGTACTTC.

This clone was seen once. This chain connects TRBV4-3 to TRBJ2-7; TRBD1 aligns across 7 bases. This CDR3 comprises 13 residues. Germline loops: CDR1 LGHNA, CDR2 YSLEER. V gave up 4 bases and J gave up 6 bases; unmatched junction bases: 6. The CDR3 nucleotides are TGCGCCAGCAGCCCCGTAGGGGGCTTCGAGCAGTACTTC. It yields the protein CASSPVGGFEQYF.

The rearrangement uses TRBV18 and TRBJ2-5; D gene ambiguous. CDR1 is KGHSH, CDR2 LQKENI, per germline. CDR3 length: 13 residues. Deletions cut 3 bases from V and 1 base from J, with 6 bases between. Written as DNA, the CDR3 is TGTGCCAGCTCACCCGCTACCCAAGAGACCCAGTACTTC. This encodes CASSPATQETQYF.

V is TRBV10-3 and J is TRBJ2-7, with a weak D call TRBD1 (5 bases). Germline CDR1 and CDR2: ENHRY and SYGVKD. CDR3 length equals 14 residues. V was trimmed by 2 bases and J by 7 bases, leaving 15 bases between them. In DNA form, the CDR3 reads TGTGCCATCAGTGAGAGGGGTGGGAAAAGTGAGCAGTACTTC. Its protein is CAISERGGKSEQYF.

V is TRBV30 and J is TRBJ2-5; no reliable D call. This CDR3 is built from 11 residues. The V end was cut by 0 bases, the J end by 5 bases, with 4 bases between. Germline-derived CDR1 and CDR2 are GTSNPN and SVGIG (reference sequence). The CDR3 here is CAWSVVETQYF. Written as DNA, the CDR3 is TGTGCCTGGAGTGTGGTGGAGACCCAGTACTTC.

As concerns this clone: One junction end disagrees with the germline gene, perhaps due to a read error. The chain is built from TRBV7-2 and TRBJ1-6; D not resolved. There are 14 residues in the CDR3. CDR1 SGHTA and CDR2 FQGNSA come from the germline V gene. CDR3 in amino acids: CASSFDQAGDPLQF. In DNA form, the CDR3 reads TGTGCCAGCAGCTTTGACCAGGCCGGGGATCCCCTCCAGTTT.

CDR3 amino acids: CASSPGLATDTQYF. CDR3 nucleotide sequence: TGTGCCAGCAGCCCGGGACTAGCGACAGATACGCAGTATTTT. The chain links TRBV9 to TRBJ2-3; 10 nucleotides agree with TRBD2. The CDR3 runs to 14 residues. V lost 4 bases and J lost 3; bases outside the gene matches: 2. Per germline, CDR1 SGDLS and CDR2 YYNGEE.

This clone is medium-sized. J is TRBJ1-3 and V is TRBV6-1; no clear D gene. Looked up from germline, CDR1 is MNHNS and CDR2 is SASEGT. V was trimmed by 9 bases and J by 0 bases, leaving 6 bases between them. This CDR3 has 12 amino acids. CDR3 sequence reads: CARAASGNTIYF. The CDR3 region has the DNA TGTGCCAGGGCGGCCTCTGGAAACACCATATATTTT.

The chain couples TRBV6-6 to TRBJ1-2; no reliable D call. The germline CDR1 and CDR2 sequences are MNHNY and SVGAGI (reference sequence). V was clipped by 5 bases and J by 11 bases, with 18 bases between them. This CDR3 comprises 13 residues. This chain's CDR3 is CASSPRGVREYTF. DNA for the CDR3: TGTGCCAGCAGTCCGCGTGGTGTGAGGGAATACACCTTC.

The CDR3 region has the DNA TGCGCCAGCAGCCGCCCTCGGGGAAACACCATATATTTT. Amino acids: CASSRPRGNTIYF. V gene TRBV4-1 combines with J gene TRBJ1-3; D is unresolved. The CDR3 extends over 13 amino acids. From germline, CDR1 is MGHRA and CDR2 YSYEKL. V dropped 4 bases and J dropped 4 bases, with 8 bases sitting between them.

The genes are TRBV4-2 and TRBJ2-5; D gene unclear. From germline, CDR1 is LGHNA and CDR2 YNFKEQ. The CDR3 has 15 residues. V gave up 4 bases and J gave up 4 bases, with 16 bases separating them. The CDR3 spells CASSPRPLPGETQYF. CDR3 coding DNA: TGTGCCAGCAGCCCTCGACCCCTCCCCGGAGAGACCCAGTACTTC.

V is TRBV7-3 and J is TRBJ1-2; 7 bases align to TRBD1. From germline, CDR1 is SGHTA and CDR2 FQGTGA. With V trimmed by 4 bases and J by 8 bases, 7 bases remained unmatched. The length of the CDR3 is 13 residues. CDR3 in amino acids: CASSWGDRAGYTF. Written as DNA, the CDR3 is TGTGCCAGCAGCTGGGGGGACAGAGCCGGCTACACCTTC.

This clone was detected once. The chain combines TRBV2 with TRBJ2-4; weak D call: TRBD1 (6 bases). Trimming removed 7 bases from V and 5 bases from J, with 12 bases in between. This CDR3 is built from 13 residues. The germline gives CDR1 SNHLY, CDR2 FYNNEI. CDR3 residues: CASTQGPENIQYF. The CDR3 DNA follows: TGTGCCAGCACCCAGGGGCCTGAAAACATTCAGTACTTC.

The rearrangement links TRBV7-6 to TRBJ1-1, with 8 bases aligning to TRBD1. The CDR3 is made up of 18 amino acids. Germline lookup yields CDR1 SGHVS and CDR2 FNYEAQ. Trimming took 5 bases from V and 0 from J; bases not matched to a gene: 14. This CDR3 reads CASSPEVGQDKMNTEAFF. The CDR3 DNA sequence: TGTGCCAGCAGCCCAGAGGTGGGACAGGATAAGATGAACACTGAAGCTTTCTTT.

V is TRBV6-1 and J is TRBJ1-5; D gene ambiguous. The germline gives CDR1 MNHNS, CDR2 SASEGT. This CDR3 contains 15 residues. V was shortened by 6 bases and J by 2 bases, with 14 bases between the two germline ends. The CDR3 sequence is CASSRDVGGNQPQHF. DNA of the CDR3: TGTGCCAGCAGCCGTGATGTGGGAGGCAATCAGCCCCAGCATTTT.